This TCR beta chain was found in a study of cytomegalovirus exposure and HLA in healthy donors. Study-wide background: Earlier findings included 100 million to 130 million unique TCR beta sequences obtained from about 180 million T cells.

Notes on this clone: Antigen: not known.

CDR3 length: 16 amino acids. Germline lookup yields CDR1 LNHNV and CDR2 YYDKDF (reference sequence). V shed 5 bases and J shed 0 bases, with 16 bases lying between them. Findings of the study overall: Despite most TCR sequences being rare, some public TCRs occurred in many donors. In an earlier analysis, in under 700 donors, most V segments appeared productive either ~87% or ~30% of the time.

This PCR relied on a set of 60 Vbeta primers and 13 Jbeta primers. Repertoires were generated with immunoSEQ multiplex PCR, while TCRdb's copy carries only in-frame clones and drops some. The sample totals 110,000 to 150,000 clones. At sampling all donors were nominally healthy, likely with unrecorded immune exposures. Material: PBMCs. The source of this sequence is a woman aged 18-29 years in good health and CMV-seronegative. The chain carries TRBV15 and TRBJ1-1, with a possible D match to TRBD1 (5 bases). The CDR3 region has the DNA TGTGCCACCAGCGGCGGGACCCAAATTCTGAACACTGAAGCTTTCTTT. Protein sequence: CATSGGTQILNTEAFF.